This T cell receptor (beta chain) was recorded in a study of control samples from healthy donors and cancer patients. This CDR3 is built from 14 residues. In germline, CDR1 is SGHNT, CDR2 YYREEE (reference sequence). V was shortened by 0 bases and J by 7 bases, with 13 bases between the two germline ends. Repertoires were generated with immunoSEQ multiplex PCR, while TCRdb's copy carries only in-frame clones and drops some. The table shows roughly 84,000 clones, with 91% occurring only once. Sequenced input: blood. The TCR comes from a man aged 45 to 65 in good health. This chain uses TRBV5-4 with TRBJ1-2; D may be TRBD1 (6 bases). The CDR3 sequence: CASSLGGRLGGYTF. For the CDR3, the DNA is TGTGCCAGCAGCTTGGGGGGGCGCTTGGGTGGCTACACCTTC.